The next 3 T cell receptor beta chains were all read from a single sample in a study of cytomegalovirus exposure and HLA in healthy donors. Vbeta (60) and Jbeta (13) primers were used in the PCR. Using immunoSEQ multiplex PCR, the repertoire was profiled, and TCRdb retains in-frame clones only, with some absent. The sample has tens of thousands of clones; more than 70% are singletons. Sequencing input: PBMCs. The receptors were gathered from a man between 45 and 60 years old in good health and CMV-seropositive.

This chain connects TRBV28 to TRBJ2-3, with 7 bases aligning to TRBD1. CDR3 length equals 16 residues. Per germline, CDR1 MDHEN and CDR2 SYDVKM. Trimming cost V 6 bases and J 2 bases; bases outside gene matches: 11. The chain's CDR3 is CASSNRGRGSTDTQYF. The DNA of the CDR3 is TGTGCCAGCAGCAATCGGGGCAGGGGGTCCACAGATACGCAGTATTTT.

The chain employs TRBV19 and TRBJ2-5, with 7 bases aligning to TRBD2. The CDR3 has 15 residues. Per germline, CDR1 LNHDA and CDR2 SQIVND (reference sequence). The J segment lost 8 bases and the V segment lost 5 bases, leaving 14 bases of the junction unmatched. The CDR3 nucleotides read TGTGCCAGTAGTCCACCCGGGACTACAGTATTAACCCAGTACTTC. Amino acid sequence: CASSPPGTTVLTQYF.

This clone was counted a single time. The chain links TRBV7-2 to TRBJ1-5; D might be TRBD1 (6 bases). Germline CDR1 is SGHTA and CDR2 is FQGNSA. The CDR3 runs 14 residues. V gave up 5 bases and J gave up 6 bases, with 14 bases separating them. CDR3 nucleotides: TGTGCCAGCAGCCCCAACAGGGAAAGTCAGCCCCAGCATTTT. This sequence encodes CASSPNRESQPQHF. Full variable domain (outside the CDR3, taken from reference TRBV7-2 and TRBJ1-5): GAGVSQSPSNKVTEKGKDVELRCDPISGHTALYWYRQSLGQGLEFLIYFQGNSAPDKSGLPSDRFSAERTGGSVSTLTIQRTQQEDSAVYLCASSPNRESQPQHFGDGTRLSIL.